This entry concerns a single TCR beta chain. Its target is unknown. This specimen comes from a study of CD8+ T cells in alopecia areata. General observations from the study: In lesional scalp, particularly from alopecia totalis/universalis, clonality was higher than in normal scalp. Possibly because of HLA-related factors, TCR sharing was less clear across patients than in mice.

TCR sequencing used cDNA made by reverse transcription of extracted RNA. Sequencing used immunoSEQ multiplex PCR; TCRdb keeps in-frame clones, though not all of them. The repertoire includes more than 150,000 clones, 40% to 60% of them detected once, and 15% to 20% sits in the top ten. With V trimmed by 5 bases and J by 3 bases, 7 bases remained unmatched. This CDR3 contains 15 residues. Germline CDR1 MNHEY, CDR2 SMNVEV (reference sequence). This material consisted of CD8+ T cells sorted from blood, taken at week 0. V and J are TRBV27 and TRBJ2-7, with 10 bases fitting TRBD1. The clonotype was recovered from a human donor with alopecia areata. The CDR3 nucleotides are TGTGCCAGCAGTCCCCGGGACAGGGGTATCTACGAGCAGTACTTC. Its translation is CASSPRDRGIYEQYF.